This T cell receptor beta chain was recovered during a study of T-cell memory formation after mild COVID-19. Study observations and caveats: Pre-infection memory contained some responding clones, which suggested that cross-reactive memory had joined.

The germline V gene encodes CDR1 MGHRA and CDR2 YSYEKL. The CDR3 is 16 amino acids. Trimming pared 0 bases from V and 6 bases from J, leaving 14 bases between. TCRdb reprocessed the 5' RACE reads with MiXCR, giving one entry per CDR3 protein. The sample shows under 550,000 distinct CDR3 sequences, 18% of them seen only once. This clonotype is medium-sized in the sample. Its target is unknown. The chain has TRBV4-1 and TRBJ2-2; maybe TRBD2 (7 bases). The TCR comes from an adult woman who had mild COVID-19 (a few samples of this study predate the infection). Cell type and time point are not known. Source material: PBMCs or a T cell subset sorted from them (not recorded which). DNA for the CDR3: TGCGCCAGCAGCCAAGAACGGGGGGCGCTCCCCGGGGAGCTGTTTTTT. Its translation: CASSQERGALPGELFF.